One and the same sample provided the 3 T cell receptor beta chains below, sequenced in a study of blood T cell repertoires in COVID-19. Repertoires were generated with immunoSEQ multiplex PCR, while TCRdb's copy carries only in-frame clones and drops some. In the table there are tens of thousands of clones, 86% of which are singletons. Sequenced sample: peripheral blood. Receptor source: a man aged 40-55 years with acute or convalescent COVID-19.

This chain joins TRBV3-1 (or the pseudogene TRBV3-2) and TRBJ2-1; 15 bases fit TRBD2. The CDR3 extends over 16 amino acids. The germline V gene has CDR1 LGHDT and CDR2 YNNKEL (reference sequence). V lost 4 bases to trimming and J lost 7 bases; unmatched junction nucleotides: 5. CDR3 bases: TGTGCCAGCAGCCCTGGACTAGCGGGGGGGAGGAATGAGCAGTTCTTC. Amino acids: CASSPGLAGGRNEQFF.

The CDR3 nucleotides read TGTGCCACCAGCAGAGATAAACTAGCGGGTTATACCGGGGAGCTGTTTTTT. Translating it yields CATSRDKLAGYTGELFF. This rearrangement joins TRBV15 to TRBJ2-2; TRBD2 matches at 9 bases. The CDR3 totals 17 residues. The trim removed 0 bases at V and 5 bases at J, leaving 7 bases unmatched. Germline CDR1 LNHNV, CDR2 YYDKDF (reference sequence).

This chain uses TRBV5-4 with TRBJ2-3, with 8 bases that match TRBD2. With V trimmed by 4 bases and J by 6 bases, 13 bases remained unmatched. Germline V gives CDR1 SGHNT, CDR2 YYREEE (reference sequence). This CDR3 spans 16 amino acids. The CDR3: CASSQAPGTRVDTQYF. The CDR3 nucleotides read TGTGCCAGCAGCCAGGCTCCCGGGACTAGGGTGGATACGCAGTATTTT.